The T cell receptor beta chain under discussion was sequenced for a study of T cells after yellow fever vaccination. On the study more broadly: Researchers used SMART-Seq v4 Ultra Low Input to prepare fractions that had low cell numbers. Study-wide points: Re-detected after boosting: most primary clones, approximately 97% of CD4 and roughly 88% of CD8.

With 5 bases clipped from V and 4 bases from J, the junction kept 8 bases outside the gene matches. This CDR3 has 15 residues. CDR1 is SGHTA, CDR2 FQGNSA, per germline. Researchers made TCR cDNA using 5'RACE template switching, and this step added a universal primer site and UMIs. TCRdb redid the calling of the 5' RACE reads with MiXCR, one entry per CDR3 protein. The repertoire holds over 100,000 distinct CDR3 sequences, approximately 8.4% seen once, with 25% in the top ten. Points on this clonotype: What it recognizes is unknown.

This chain uses TRBV7-2 with TRBJ1-2; 9 bases fit TRBD1. The source is a man aged 25 to 40 who received the YFV17D yellow fever vaccine. Sequenced here: CD8+ T cells sorted from PBMCs, sampled 45 days after the yellow fever booster vaccination. The CDR3: CASSLTGGGGYGYTF. The DNA for the CDR3 is TGTGCCAGCAGCCTAACAGGGGGCGGTGGCTATGGCTACACCTTC. The full variable domain, completed using reference TRBV7-2 and TRBJ1-2, is GAGVSQSPSNKVTEKGKDVELRCDPISGHTALYWYRQSLGQGLEFLIYFQGNSAPDKSGLPSDRFSAERTGGSVSTLTIQRTQQEDSAVYLCASSLTGGGGYGYTFGSGTRLTVV.